This TCR beta chain was obtained from a study of shared clonotypes between healthy human individuals. The assay used deep level. Genomic DNA per cell subset filled all wells of several immunoSEQ plates. TCRdb's table, derived via immunoSEQ multiplex PCR, lists solely in-frame clones and lacks some. The table includes fewer than 550,000 clones, almost 80% detected once. Donors comprised healthy HIV-negative adults lacking recent acute infections or vaccinations. Donors, without exception, were Caucasian adults residing in Nashville, Tennessee. In regard to this clone: Other DNA sequences from this sample encode an identical CDR3 as well.

The sequence derives from a woman between 40 and 50 years old in good health. Some clones in this sample may be carry-over from other donors' samples. Sequencing was done on a sample of PBMCs.

The CDR3 here is CATSRDRQRTDTQYF. The CDR3 nucleotides read TGTGCCACCAGCAGAGATCGCCAGCGCACAGATACGCAGTATTTT. This chain joins TRBV15 and TRBJ2-3, with D hard to call. The CDR3 sequence is 15 residues long. V lost 0 bases, J lost 1 base, and 8 bases lay in between. CDR1 is LNHNV and CDR2 is YYDKDF in the germline V gene (reference sequence).